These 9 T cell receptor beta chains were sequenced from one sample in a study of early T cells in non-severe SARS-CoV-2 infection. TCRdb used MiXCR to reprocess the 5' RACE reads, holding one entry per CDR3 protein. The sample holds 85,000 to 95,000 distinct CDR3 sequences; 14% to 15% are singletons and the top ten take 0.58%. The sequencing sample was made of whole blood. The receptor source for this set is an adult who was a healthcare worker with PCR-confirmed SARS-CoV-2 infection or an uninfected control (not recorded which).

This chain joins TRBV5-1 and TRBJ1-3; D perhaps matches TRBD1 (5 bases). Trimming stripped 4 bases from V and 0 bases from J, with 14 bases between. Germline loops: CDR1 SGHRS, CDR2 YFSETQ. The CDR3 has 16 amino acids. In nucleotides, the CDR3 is TGCGCCAGCAGCCTATCCGGGGCAAACTCTGGAAACACCATATATTTT. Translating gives CASSLSGANSGNTIYF.

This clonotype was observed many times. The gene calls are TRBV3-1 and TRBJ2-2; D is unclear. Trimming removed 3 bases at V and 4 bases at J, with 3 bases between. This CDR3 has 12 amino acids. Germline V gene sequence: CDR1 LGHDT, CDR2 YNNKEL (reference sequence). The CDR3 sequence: CASSQSTGELFF. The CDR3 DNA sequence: TGTGCCAGCAGCCAGAGCACCGGGGAGCTGTTTTTT.

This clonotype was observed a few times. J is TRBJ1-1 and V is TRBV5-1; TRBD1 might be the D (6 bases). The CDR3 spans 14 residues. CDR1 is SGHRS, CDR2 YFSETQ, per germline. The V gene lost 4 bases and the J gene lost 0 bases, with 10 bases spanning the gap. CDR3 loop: CASSIGQLNTEAFF. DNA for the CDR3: TGCGCCAGCAGCATAGGACAGTTGAACACTGAAGCTTTCTTT.

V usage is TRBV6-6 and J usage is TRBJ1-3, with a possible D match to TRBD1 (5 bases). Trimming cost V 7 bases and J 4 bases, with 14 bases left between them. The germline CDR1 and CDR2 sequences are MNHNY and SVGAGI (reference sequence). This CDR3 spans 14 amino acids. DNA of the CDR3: TGTGCCAGCACCCCCCGGGACGGCGGAAACACCATATATTTT. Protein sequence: CASTPRDGGNTIYF.

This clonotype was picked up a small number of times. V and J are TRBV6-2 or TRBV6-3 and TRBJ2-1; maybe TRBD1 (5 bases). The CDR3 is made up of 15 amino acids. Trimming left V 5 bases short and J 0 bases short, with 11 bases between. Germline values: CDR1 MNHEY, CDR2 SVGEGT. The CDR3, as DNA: TGTGCCAGCAGTACCCACAGGAGCTCCTACAATGAGCAGTTCTTC. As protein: CASSTHRSSYNEQFF.

The CDR3 sequence: CASSYSRHGAKNIQYF. The CDR3 DNA follows: TGTGCCAGCAGTTACTCGAGGCACGGGGCCAAAAACATTCAGTACTTC. The V gene is TRBV6-5, the J gene TRBJ2-4; no firm D call. Trimming took 0 bases from V and 1 from J, leaving 10 bases between them. Germline loops: CDR1 MNHEY, CDR2 SVGAGI. The CDR3 extends over 16 amino acids.

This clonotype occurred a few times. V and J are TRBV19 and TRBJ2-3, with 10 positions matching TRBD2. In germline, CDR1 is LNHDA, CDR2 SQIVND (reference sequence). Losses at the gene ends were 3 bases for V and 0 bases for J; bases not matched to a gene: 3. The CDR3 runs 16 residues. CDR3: CASSIGSGGSTDTQYF. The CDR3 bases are TGTGCCAGTAGTATCGGTAGCGGGGGGAGCACAGATACGCAGTATTTT. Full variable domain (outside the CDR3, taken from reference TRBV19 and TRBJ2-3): DGGITQSPKYLFRKEGQNVTLSCEQNLNHDAMYWYRQDPGQGLRLIYYSQIVNDFQKGDIAEGYSVSREKKESFPLTVTSAQKNPTAFYLCASSIGSGGSTDTQYFGPGTRLTVL.

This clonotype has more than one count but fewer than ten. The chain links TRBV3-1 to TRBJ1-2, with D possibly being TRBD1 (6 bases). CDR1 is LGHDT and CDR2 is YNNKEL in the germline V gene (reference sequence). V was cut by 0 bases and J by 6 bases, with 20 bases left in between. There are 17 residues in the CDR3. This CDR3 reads CASSQDSPGAGWDGYTF. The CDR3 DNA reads TGTGCCAGCAGCCAAGATTCACCGGGGGCCGGATGGGATGGCTACACCTTC. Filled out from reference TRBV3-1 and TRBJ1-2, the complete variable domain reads DTAVSQTPKYLVTQMGNDKSIKCEQNLGHDTMYWYKQDSKKFLKIMFSYNNKELIINETVPNRFSPKSPDKAHLNLHINSLELGDSAVYFCASSQDSPGAGWDGYTFGSGTRLTVV.

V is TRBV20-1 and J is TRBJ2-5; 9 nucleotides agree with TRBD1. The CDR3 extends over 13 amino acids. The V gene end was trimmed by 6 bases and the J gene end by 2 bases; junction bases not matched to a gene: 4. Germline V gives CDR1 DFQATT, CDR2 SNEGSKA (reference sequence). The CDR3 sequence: CSAKGQGQETQYF. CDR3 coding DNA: TGCAGTGCAAAAGGACAGGGGCAAGAGACCCAGTACTTC.